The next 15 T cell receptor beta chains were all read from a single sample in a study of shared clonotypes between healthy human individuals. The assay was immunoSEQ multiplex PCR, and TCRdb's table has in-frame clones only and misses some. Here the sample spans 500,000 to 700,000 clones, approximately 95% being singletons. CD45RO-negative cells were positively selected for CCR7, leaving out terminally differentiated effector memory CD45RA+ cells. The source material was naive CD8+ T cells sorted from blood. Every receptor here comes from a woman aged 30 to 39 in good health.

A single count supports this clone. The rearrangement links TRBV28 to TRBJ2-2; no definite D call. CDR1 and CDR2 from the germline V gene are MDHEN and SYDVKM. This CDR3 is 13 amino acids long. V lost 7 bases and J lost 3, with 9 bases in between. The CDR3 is CASNHLDTGELFF. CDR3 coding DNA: TGTGCCAGCAACCACCTCGACACCGGGGAGCTGTTTTTT.

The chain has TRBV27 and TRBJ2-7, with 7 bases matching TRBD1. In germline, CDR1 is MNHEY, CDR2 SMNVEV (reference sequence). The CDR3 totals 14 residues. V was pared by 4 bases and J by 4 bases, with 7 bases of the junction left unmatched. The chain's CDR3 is CASSYGTATYEQYF. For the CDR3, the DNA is TGTGCCAGCAGTTATGGGACAGCAACTTACGAGCAGTACTTC.

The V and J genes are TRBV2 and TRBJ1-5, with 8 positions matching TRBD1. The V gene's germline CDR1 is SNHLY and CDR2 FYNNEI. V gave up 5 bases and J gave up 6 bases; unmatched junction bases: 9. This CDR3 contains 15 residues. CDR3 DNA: TGTGCCAGCAGTCCAGGACAGGGTTCGAGTCAGCCCCAGCATTTT. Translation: CASSPGQGSSQPQHF. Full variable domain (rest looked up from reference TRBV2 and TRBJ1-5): EPEVTQTPSHQVTQMGQEVILRCVPISNHLYFYWYRQILGQKVEFLVSFYNNEISEKSEIFDDQFSVERPDGSNFTLKIRSTKLEDSAMYFCASSPGQGSSQPQHFGDGTRLSIL.

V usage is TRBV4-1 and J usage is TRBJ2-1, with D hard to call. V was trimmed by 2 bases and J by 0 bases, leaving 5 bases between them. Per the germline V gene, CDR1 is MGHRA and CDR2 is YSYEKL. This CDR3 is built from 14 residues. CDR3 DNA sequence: TGCGCCAGCAGCCAACTAAGCTCCTACAATGAGCAGTTCTTC. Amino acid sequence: CASSQLSSYNEQFF.

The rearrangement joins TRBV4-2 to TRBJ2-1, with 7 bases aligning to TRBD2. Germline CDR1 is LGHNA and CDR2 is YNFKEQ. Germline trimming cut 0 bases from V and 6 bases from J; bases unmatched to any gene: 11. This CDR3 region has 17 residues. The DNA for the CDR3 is TGTGCCAGCAGCCAAGATGTCAGCGGGGTCGTCATCAATGAGCAGTTCTTC. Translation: CASSQDVSGVVINEQFF.

CDR3 region: CASGLAGTYEQYF. As DNA, the CDR3 is TGTGCCAGCGGACTAGCGGGGACCTACGAGCAGTACTTC. This chain links TRBV6-5 with TRBJ2-5; 12 nucleotides align to TRBD2. The J call may be faulty, since TRBJ2-7 better matches the DNA end. The CDR3 loop spans 13 amino acids. CDR1 and CDR2 from the germline V gene are MNHEY and SVGAGI.

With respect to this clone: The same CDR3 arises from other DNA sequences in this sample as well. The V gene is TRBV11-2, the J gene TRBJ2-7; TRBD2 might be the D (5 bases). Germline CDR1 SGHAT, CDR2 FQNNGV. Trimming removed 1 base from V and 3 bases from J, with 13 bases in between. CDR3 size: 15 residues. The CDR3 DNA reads TGTGCCAGCAGCTTAGGGAGCGGAGCCGACTACGAGCAGTACTTC. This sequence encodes CASSLGSGADYEQYF. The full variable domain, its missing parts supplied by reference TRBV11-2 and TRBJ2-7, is EAGVAQSPRYKIIEKRQSVAFWCNPISGHATLYWYQQILGQGPKLLIQFQNNGVVDDSQLPKDRFSAERLKGVDSTLKIQPAKLEDSAVYLCASSLGSGADYEQYFGPGTRLTVT.

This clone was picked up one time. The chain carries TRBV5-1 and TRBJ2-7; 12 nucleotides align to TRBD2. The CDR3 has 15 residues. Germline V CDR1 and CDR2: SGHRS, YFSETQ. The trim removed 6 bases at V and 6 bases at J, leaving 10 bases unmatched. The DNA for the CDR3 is TGCGCCAGCACCCTAGCGGGAGGGCCTGTGGGCGAGCAGTACTTC. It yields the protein CASTLAGGPVGEQYF. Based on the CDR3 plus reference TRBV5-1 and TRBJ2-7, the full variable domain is KAGVTQTPRYLIKTRGQQVTLSCSPISGHRSVSWYQQTPGQGLQFLFEYFSETQRNKGNFPGRFSGRQFSNSRSEMNVSTLELGDSALYLCASTLAGGPVGEQYFGPGTRLTVT.

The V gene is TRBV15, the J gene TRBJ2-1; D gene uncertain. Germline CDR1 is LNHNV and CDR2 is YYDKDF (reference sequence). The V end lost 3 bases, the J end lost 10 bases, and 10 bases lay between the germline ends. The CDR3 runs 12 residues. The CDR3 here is CATSSPPTEQFF. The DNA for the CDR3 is TGTGCCACCAGCAGCCCTCCCACGGAGCAGTTCTTC.

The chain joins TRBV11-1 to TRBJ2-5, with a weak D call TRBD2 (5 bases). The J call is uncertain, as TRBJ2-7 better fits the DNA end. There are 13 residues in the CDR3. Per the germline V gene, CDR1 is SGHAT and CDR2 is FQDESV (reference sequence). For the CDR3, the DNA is TGTGCCAGCCGTGGAGCGGATCGCTACGAGCAGTACTTC. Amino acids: CASRGADRYEQYF.

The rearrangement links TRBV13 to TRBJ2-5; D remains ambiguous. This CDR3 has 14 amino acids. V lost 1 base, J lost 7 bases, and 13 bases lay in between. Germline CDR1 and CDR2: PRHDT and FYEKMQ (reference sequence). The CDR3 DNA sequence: TGTGCCAGCAGCTTAGAGCGTTCCTACGGGACCCAGTACTTC. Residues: CASSLERSYGTQYF.

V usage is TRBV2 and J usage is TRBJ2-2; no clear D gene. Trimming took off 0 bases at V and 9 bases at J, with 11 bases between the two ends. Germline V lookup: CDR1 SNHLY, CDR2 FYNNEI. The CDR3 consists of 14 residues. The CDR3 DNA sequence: TGTGCCAGCAGTGAAGCGCTTTCAGTTAGGGAGCTGTTTTTT. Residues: CASSEALSVRELFF.

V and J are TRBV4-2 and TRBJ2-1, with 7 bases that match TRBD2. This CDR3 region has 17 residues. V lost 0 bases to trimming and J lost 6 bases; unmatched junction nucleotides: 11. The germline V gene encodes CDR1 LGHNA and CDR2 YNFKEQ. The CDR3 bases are TGTGCCAGCAGCCAAGATCTGCGACGGGAGGCTCTCAATGAGCAGTTCTTC. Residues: CASSQDLRREALNEQFF.

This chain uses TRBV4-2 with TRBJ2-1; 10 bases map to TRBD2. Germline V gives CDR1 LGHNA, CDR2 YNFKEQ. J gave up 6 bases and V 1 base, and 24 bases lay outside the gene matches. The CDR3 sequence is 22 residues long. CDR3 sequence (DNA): TGTGCCAGCAGCCAAGCACCCTCACAACTTACACTAGCGGGGCGGAGACCCAATGAGCAGTTCTTC. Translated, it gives CASSQAPSQLTLAGRRPNEQFF.

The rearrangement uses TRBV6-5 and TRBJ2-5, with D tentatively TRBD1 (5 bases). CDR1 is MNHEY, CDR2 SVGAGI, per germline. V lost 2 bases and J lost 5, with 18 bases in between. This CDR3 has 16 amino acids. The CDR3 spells CASSYVETASWETQYF. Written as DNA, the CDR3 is TGTGCCAGCAGTTACGTTGAGACAGCCTCGTGGGAGACCCAGTACTTC.